The entry below gives a single TCR beta chain sequence along with its context. Its antigen is as yet unknown. The sample comes from a study of high-grade serous ovarian cancer treatment subgroups. Tumor samples were taken before definitive surgery or chemotherapy. Findings and limits, study-wide: Only CDR3 was analyzed; CDR1 and CDR2 were not.

Assay used: immunoSEQ multiplex PCR; TCRdb lists only in-frame clones, some missing. The sample lists 4,500 or so clones, roughly four fifths occurring once. From germline, CDR1 is SGHVS and CDR2 FNYEAQ. This CDR3 contains 15 residues. V lost 0 bases and J lost 5, with 13 bases in between. The receptor comes from a human donor with high-grade serous ovarian cancer. The rearrangement uses TRBV7-6 and TRBJ1-1; D remains ambiguous. Input material: tumor tissue. The chain's CDR3 is CASSLAPGVRTEAFF. The CDR3 nucleotides are TGTGCCAGCAGCTTAGCGCCGGGAGTAAGGACTGAAGCTTTCTTT.